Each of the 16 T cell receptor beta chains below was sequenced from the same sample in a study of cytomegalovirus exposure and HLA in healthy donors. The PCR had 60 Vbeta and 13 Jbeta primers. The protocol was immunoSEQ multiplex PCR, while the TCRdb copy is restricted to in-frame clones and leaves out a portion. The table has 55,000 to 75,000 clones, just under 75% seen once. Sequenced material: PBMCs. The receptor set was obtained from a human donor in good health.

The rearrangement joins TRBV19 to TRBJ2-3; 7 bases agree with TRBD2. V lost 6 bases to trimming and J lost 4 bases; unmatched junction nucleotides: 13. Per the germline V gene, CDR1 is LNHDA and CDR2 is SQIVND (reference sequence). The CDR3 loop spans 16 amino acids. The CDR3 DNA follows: TGTGCCAGTAGCCCCCGCCGGGTGGGGGGGGCAGATACGCAGTATTTT. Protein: CASSPRRVGGADTQYF.

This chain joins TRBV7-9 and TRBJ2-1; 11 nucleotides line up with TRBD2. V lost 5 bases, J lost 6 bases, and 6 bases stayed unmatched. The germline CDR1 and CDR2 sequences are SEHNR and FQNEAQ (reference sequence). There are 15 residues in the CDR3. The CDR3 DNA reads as TGTGCCAGCAGCCGCGGACTAGCGGGTGTCAATGAGCAGTTCTTC. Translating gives CASSRGLAGVNEQFF.

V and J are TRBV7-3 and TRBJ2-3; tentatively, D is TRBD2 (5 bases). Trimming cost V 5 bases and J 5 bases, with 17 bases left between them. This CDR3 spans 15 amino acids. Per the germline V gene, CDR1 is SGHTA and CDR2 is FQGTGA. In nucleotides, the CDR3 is TGTGCCAGCAGCCCCTTGGGCCAAGAGGGAGATACGCAGTATTTT. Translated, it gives CASSPLGQEGDTQYF.

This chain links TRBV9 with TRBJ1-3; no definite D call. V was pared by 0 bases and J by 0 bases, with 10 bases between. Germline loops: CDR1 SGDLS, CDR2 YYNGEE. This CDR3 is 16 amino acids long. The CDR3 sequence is CASSVESGYSGNTIYF. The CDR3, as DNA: TGTGCCAGCAGCGTAGAGTCAGGCTACTCTGGAAACACCATATATTTT. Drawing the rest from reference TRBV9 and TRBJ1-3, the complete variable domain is DSGVTQTPKHLITATGQRVTLRCSPRSGDLSVYWYQQSLDQGLQFLIQYYNGEERAKGNILERFSAQQFPDLHSELNLSSLELGDSALYFCASSVESGYSGNTIYFGEGSWLTVV.

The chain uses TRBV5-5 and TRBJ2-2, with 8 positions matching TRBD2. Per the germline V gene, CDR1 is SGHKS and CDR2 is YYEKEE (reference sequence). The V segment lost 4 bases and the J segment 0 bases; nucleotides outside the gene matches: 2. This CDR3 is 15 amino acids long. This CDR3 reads CASSPSGSNTGELFF. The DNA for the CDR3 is TGTGCCAGCAGCCCTAGCGGGTCGAACACCGGGGAGCTGTTTTTT.

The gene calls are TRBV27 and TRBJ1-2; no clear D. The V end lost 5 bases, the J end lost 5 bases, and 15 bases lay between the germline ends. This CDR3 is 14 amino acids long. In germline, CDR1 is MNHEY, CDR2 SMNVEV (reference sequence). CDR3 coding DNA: TGTGCCAGCAGTCCGAACCCCGGGAGTTATGGCTACACCTTC. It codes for CASSPNPGSYGYTF.

For the CDR3, the DNA is TGTGCCAGCAGCTCCGGGACTAGCGGGAGCACAGATACGCAGTATTTT. Protein: CASSSGTSGSTDTQYF. The V gene is TRBV7-9, the J gene TRBJ2-3; 12 positions agree with TRBD2. The CDR3 sequence is 16 residues long. V shed 4 bases, J shed 0 bases, and the junction held 2 bases outside the gene matches. CDR1 is SEHNR, CDR2 FQNEAQ, per germline (reference sequence).

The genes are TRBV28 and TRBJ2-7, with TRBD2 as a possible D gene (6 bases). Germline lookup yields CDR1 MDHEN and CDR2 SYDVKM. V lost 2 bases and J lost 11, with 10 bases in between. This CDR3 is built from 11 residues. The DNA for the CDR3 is TGTGCCAGCAGTTTAGGGGGGATCAAGTACTTC. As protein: CASSLGGIKYF.

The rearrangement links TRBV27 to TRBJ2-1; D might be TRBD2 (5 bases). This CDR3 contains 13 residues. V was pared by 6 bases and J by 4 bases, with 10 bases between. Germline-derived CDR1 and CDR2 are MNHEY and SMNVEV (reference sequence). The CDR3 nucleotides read TGTGCCAGCAGCCCCACGGGGTACAATGAGCAGTTCTTC. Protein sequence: CASSPTGYNEQFF.

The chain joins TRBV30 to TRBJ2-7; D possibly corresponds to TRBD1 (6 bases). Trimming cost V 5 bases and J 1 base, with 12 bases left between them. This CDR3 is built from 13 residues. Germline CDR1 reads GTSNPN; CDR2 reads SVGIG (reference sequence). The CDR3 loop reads CAWGKGVSYEQYF. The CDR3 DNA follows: TGTGCCTGGGGAAAGGGGGTTTCCTACGAGCAGTACTTC.

The CDR3: CASSLEGQETQYF. The DNA for the CDR3 is TGTGCCAGCAGCTTAGAGGGGCAAGAGACCCAGTACTTC. The J gene is TRBJ2-5, the V gene TRBV7-9; TRBD1 is a possible D gene (5 bases). The germline V and J ends were trimmed by 1 base and 2 bases, with 5 bases remaining between them. The CDR3 loop spans 13 amino acids. The V gene's germline CDR1 is SEHNR and CDR2 FQNEAQ (reference sequence).

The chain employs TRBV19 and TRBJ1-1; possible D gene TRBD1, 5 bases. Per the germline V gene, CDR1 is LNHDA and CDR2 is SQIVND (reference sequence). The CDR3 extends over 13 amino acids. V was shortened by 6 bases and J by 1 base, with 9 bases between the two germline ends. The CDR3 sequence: CASRRGGNTEAFF. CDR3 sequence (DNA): TGTGCCAGTAGGCGCGGGGGGAACACTGAAGCTTTCTTT.

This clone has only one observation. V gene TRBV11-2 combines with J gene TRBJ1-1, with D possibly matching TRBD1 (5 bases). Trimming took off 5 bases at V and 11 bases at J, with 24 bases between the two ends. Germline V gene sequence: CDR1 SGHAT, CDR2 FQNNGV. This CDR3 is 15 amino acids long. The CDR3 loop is CASSPTQKGLGGAFF. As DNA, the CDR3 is TGTGCCAGCAGCCCGACCCAGAAGGGGCTGGGGGGGGCTTTCTTT.

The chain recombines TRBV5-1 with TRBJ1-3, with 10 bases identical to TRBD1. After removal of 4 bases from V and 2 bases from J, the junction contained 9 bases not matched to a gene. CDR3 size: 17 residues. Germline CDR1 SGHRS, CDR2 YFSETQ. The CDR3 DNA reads TGCGCCAGCAGCCCCGGTACCGGGACAGGGGCTGGAAACACCATATATTTT. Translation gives CASSPGTGTGAGNTIYF.

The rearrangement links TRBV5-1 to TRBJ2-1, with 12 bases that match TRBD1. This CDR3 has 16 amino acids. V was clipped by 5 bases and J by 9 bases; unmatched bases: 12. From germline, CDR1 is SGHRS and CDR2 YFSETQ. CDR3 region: CASRPGGGQGASEQFF. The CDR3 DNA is TGCGCCAGCAGACCAGGGGGGGGACAGGGGGCCAGTGAGCAGTTCTTC.

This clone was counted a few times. CDR3: CASSFGGTGDNQPQHF. The CDR3 bases are TGTGCCAGCAGCTTCGGGGGGACAGGGGACAATCAGCCCCAGCATTTT. This chain joins TRBV11-2 and TRBJ1-5; 10 nucleotides match TRBD1. The V segment lost 3 bases and the J segment 3 bases; nucleotides outside the gene matches: 5. The CDR3 is made up of 16 amino acids. The germline V gene has CDR1 SGHAT and CDR2 FQNNGV.